Following are 20 T cell receptor beta chains from one sample sequenced in a study of shared clonotypes between healthy human individuals. TCRdb's copy holds only in-frame clones and misses some; the assay was immunoSEQ multiplex PCR. The sample includes fewer than 500,000 clones, about three quarters of them seen just once. The source material was PBMCs. The receptor source for this set is a woman between 40 and 50 years old in good health. Some clones in this sample may be carry-over from other donors' samples.

The rearrangement uses TRBV7-3 and TRBJ2-6; unclear D gene. Germline assignment: CDR1 SGHTA and CDR2 FQGTGA. Trimming shortened V by 5 bases and J by 0 bases, and 8 bases separated the two germline ends. This CDR3 has 15 amino acids. CDR3 loop: CASSTDTSGANVLTF. In DNA, the CDR3 is TGTGCCAGCAGCACCGACACCTCTGGGGCCAACGTCCTGACTTTC.

This CDR3 reads CASSPGIGGNQPQHF. The CDR3 DNA reads as TGTGCCAGCAGCCCGGGGATCGGGGGGAATCAGCCCCAGCATTTT. V usage is TRBV7-3 and J usage is TRBJ1-5; TRBD1 might be the D (5 bases). The V gene lost 5 bases and the J gene lost 4 bases, with 15 bases spanning the gap. CDR1 is SGHTA and CDR2 is FQGTGA in the germline V gene. The CDR3 is 15 amino acids.

V gene TRBV19 combines with J gene TRBJ1-5; 8 bases agree with TRBD1. The ends lost 5 bases at V and 0 bases at J; junction bases unmatched: 6. CDR1 LNHDA and CDR2 SQIVND come from the germline V gene (reference sequence). This CDR3 contains 16 residues. The CDR3 DNA reads TGTGCCAGTAGTCGACAGGGGTCTTATAGCAATCAGCCCCAGCATTTT. As protein: CASSRQGSYSNQPQHF. Drawing the rest from reference TRBV19 and TRBJ1-5, the complete variable domain is DGGITQSPKYLFRKEGQNVTLSCEQNLNHDAMYWYRQDPGQGLRLIYYSQIVNDFQKGDIAEGYSVSREKKESFPLTVTSAQKNPTAFYLCASSRQGSYSNQPQHFGDGTRLSIL.

This clone was found once. This chain links TRBV9 with TRBJ2-3; TRBD2 matches 8 bases. Germline V CDR1 and CDR2: SGDLS, YYNGEE. The V gene end was trimmed by 3 bases and the J gene end by 10 bases; junction bases not matched to a gene: 10. CDR3 length equals 14 residues. The CDR3 DNA sequence: TGTGCCAGCAGCGAGTACCCGAGCGGGAGTGCGCAGTATTTT. Residues: CASSEYPSGSAQYF.

This rearrangement joins TRBV9 to TRBJ2-7; TRBD1 matches 7 bases. Germline assignment: CDR1 SGDLS and CDR2 YYNGEE. V was clipped by 2 bases and J by 1 base; unmatched bases: 3. This CDR3 region has 14 residues. The CDR3 reads CASSVGTASYEQYF. Here the CDR3 DNA reads TGTGCCAGCAGCGTGGGGACAGCTTCCTACGAGCAGTACTTC.

The V and J genes are TRBV28 and TRBJ2-7; possible D gene TRBD2, 5 bases. V lost 7 bases and J lost 1, with 8 bases in between. The germline V gene has CDR1 MDHEN and CDR2 SYDVKM. The CDR3 sequence is 12 residues long. The CDR3 coding sequence is TGTGCCAGCACCAGGACTTCCTACGAGCAGTACTTC. It codes for CASTRTSYEQYF.

The rearrangement uses TRBV9 and TRBJ1-4; no clear D gene. V shed 3 bases and J shed 8 bases, with 14 bases lying between them. The CDR3 runs to 14 residues. Germline V gives CDR1 SGDLS, CDR2 YYNGEE. The CDR3 loop reads CASSGRLGPEKLFF. The CDR3 bases are TGTGCCAGCAGCGGACGGCTGGGCCCAGAAAAACTGTTTTTT.

The chain uses TRBV5-1 and TRBJ1-3, with 8 nucleotides matching TRBD1. This CDR3 is 14 amino acids long. Germline CDR1 SGHRS, CDR2 YFSETQ. J was trimmed by 8 bases and V by 4 bases; bases with no gene match: 8. This chain's CDR3 is CASSQRQGLDTIYF. The CDR3 DNA sequence: TGCGCCAGCAGCCAAAGACAGGGGTTAGACACCATATATTTT.

This clone appeared a few times. The V gene is TRBV5-6, the J gene TRBJ2-7, with 8 bases matching TRBD1. Germline CDR1 is SGHDT and CDR2 is YYEEEE. This CDR3 contains 16 residues. The V gene end was trimmed by 1 base and the J gene end by 4 bases; junction bases not matched to a gene: 10. As DNA, the CDR3 is TGTGCCAGCAGCTTGCGGACAGGGTTTCTCGTGTACGAGCAGTACTTC. This encodes CASSLRTGFLVYEQYF.

This clone was counted only a few times. The chain joins TRBV9 to TRBJ1-2, with 11 bases aligning to TRBD1. Germline CDR1 is SGDLS and CDR2 is YYNGEE. Trimming took 2 bases from V and 2 from J; bases not matched to a gene: 2. The CDR3 spans 15 residues. In nucleotides, the CDR3 is TGTGCCAGCAGCGTGGGACAGGGGGACAACTATGGCTACACCTTC. Translation gives CASSVGQGDNYGYTF.

The chain couples TRBV28 to TRBJ2-7; D possibly corresponds to TRBD1 (5 bases). Germline CDR1 is MDHEN and CDR2 is SYDVKM. Trimming removed 3 bases at V and 0 bases at J, with 9 bases between. The CDR3 extends over 14 amino acids. The CDR3 DNA reads as TGTGCCAGCAGTTTCCCAGGGTCCTCCTACGAGCAGTACTTC. Encoded protein: CASSFPGSSYEQYF. The variable domain in full, with the rest retrieved from reference TRBV28 and TRBJ2-7, is DVKVTQSSRYLVKRTGEKVFLECVQDMDHENMFWYRQDPGLGLRLIYFSYDVKMKEKGDIPEGYSVSREKKERFSLILESASTNQTSMYLCASSFPGSSYEQYFGPGTRLTVT.

CDR3 DNA: TGTGCCTGGACCCAACCTCGAGACAGGGGATGGACTGAAGCTTTCTTT. It yields the protein CAWTQPRDRGWTEAFF. The chain combines TRBV30 with TRBJ1-1, with 8 bases that match TRBD1. The CDR3 runs 16 residues. V gave up 4 bases and J gave up 5 bases; unmatched junction bases: 15. Germline V gives CDR1 GTSNPN, CDR2 SVGIG (reference sequence).

In the case of this clone: This sample includes further DNA sequences coding for the same CDR3. The rearrangement uses TRBV7-2 and TRBJ1-1; 11 bases are a match to TRBD1. The CDR3 extends over 15 amino acids. V lost 3 bases to trimming and J lost 4 bases; unmatched junction nucleotides: 4. Germline CDR1 and CDR2: SGHTA and FQGNSA. CDR3 sequence: CASSLWTGGSTEAFF. Here the CDR3 DNA reads TGTGCCAGCAGCTTGTGGACAGGGGGCTCCACTGAAGCTTTCTTT.

The V gene is TRBV29-1, the J gene TRBJ1-4, with TRBD1 identical over 9 bases. In germline, CDR1 is SQVTM, CDR2 ANQGSEA. This CDR3 spans 13 amino acids. The ends lost 6 bases at V and 7 bases at J; junction bases unmatched: 6. The CDR3 sequence is CSVRDREAEKLFF. The DNA of the CDR3 is TGCAGCGTAAGGGACAGGGAGGCTGAAAAACTGTTTTTT.

Worth noting for this clone: Other DNA sequences in the same sample also yield this CDR3. CDR3 DNA sequence: TGTGCCAGCAGCCTAATCTCAGATACGCAGTATTTT. Translation gives CASSLISDTQYF. This chain connects TRBV7-9 to TRBJ2-3; D gene unclear. V gave up 5 bases and J gave up 4 bases, with 7 bases separating them. Germline V lookup: CDR1 SEHNR, CDR2 FQNEAQ (reference sequence). This CDR3 is built from 12 residues.

The chain couples TRBV7-2 to TRBJ2-5, with D uncertain. Germline V gene sequence: CDR1 SGHTA, CDR2 FQGNSA. This CDR3 has 14 amino acids. V was clipped by 5 bases and J by 0 bases, with 10 bases between them. CDR3 bases: TGTGCCAGCAGCCAGGTCGCGGACCAAGAGACCCAGTACTTC. It encodes CASSQVADQETQYF.

This clone showed up just once. The CDR3 reads CASSEASTIPSYEQYF. CDR3 nucleotide sequence: TGTGCCAGCAGTGAAGCGAGCACCATACCCTCCTACGAGCAGTACTTC. The chain combines TRBV6-1 with TRBJ2-7; D is undetermined. Germline V CDR1 and CDR2: MNHNS, SASEGT. V lost 0 bases, J lost 0 bases, and 12 bases lay in between. The CDR3 has 16 residues.

The genes are TRBV5-4 and TRBJ2-5; D possibly corresponds to TRBD2 (5 bases). The J call may not be correct, given that the DNA end is closer to TRBJ2-7. This CDR3 has 15 residues. Per germline, CDR1 SGHNT and CDR2 YYREEE (reference sequence). The CDR3 bases are TGTGCCAGCAGCTTGTCGGCCGGGGTTTCGGACGAGCAGTACTTC. Protein product: CASSLSAGVSDEQYF.

CDR3 amino acids: CASSLEASLGYGYTF. CDR3 nucleotides: TGCGCCAGCAGCTTGGAGGCAAGTCTGGGCTATGGCTACACCTTC. J is TRBJ1-2 and V is TRBV5-1, with D unclear. Germline V gene lookup returns CDR1 SGHRS and CDR2 YFSETQ. V was clipped by 0 bases and J by 4 bases, with 13 bases between them. This CDR3 is built from 15 residues. Based on the CDR3 plus reference TRBV5-1 and TRBJ1-2, the full variable domain is KAGVTQTPRYLIKTRGQQVTLSCSPISGHRSVSWYQQTPGQGLQFLFEYFSETQRNKGNFPGRFSGRQFSNSRSEMNVSTLELGDSALYLCASSLEASLGYGYTFGSGTRLTVV.

This chain links TRBV6-1 with TRBJ1-3, with 8 bases aligning to TRBD1. This CDR3 has 19 residues. With 1 base clipped from V and 4 bases from J, the junction kept 15 bases outside the gene matches. Germline loops: CDR1 MNHNS, CDR2 SASEGT. The CDR3 reads CASSEDRGRGRRVGNTIYF. Written as DNA, the CDR3 is TGTGCCAGCAGTGAAGACAGGGGGAGAGGGAGACGGGTCGGAAACACCATATATTTT.